A selection of T cell receptor beta chains follows, all from one sample in a study of cytomegalovirus exposure and HLA in healthy donors. Method: immunoSEQ multiplex PCR; TCRdb's copy keeps in-frame clones and lacks some. The data contain around 190,000 clones, around three quarters of them singletons. Sequencing input: PBMCs. These receptors came from a middle-aged man in good health and CMV-seronegative. The CDR3 runs from the conserved cysteine through the conserved F or W. The order of the fields is clone size, J gene, V gene, D gene, CDR3 protein, CDR3 DNA. D genes are given only for firm matches. Size is stated for part of the rows, as once, few or many counts, or as a class when the clone is expanded.

>.|TRBJ1-1|TRBV4-2|.
CASSPTGNTEAFF
TGTGCCAGCAGCCCGACAGGGAACACTGAAGCTTTCTTT
>.|TRBJ2-7|TRBV12-1|.
CASSMGDRGVHEQYF
TGTGCCAGCAGCATGGGGGACAGGGGGGTCCACGAGCAGTACTTC
>.|TRBJ2-2|TRBV13|.
CASSYRVGSGELFF
TGTGCCAGCAGCTACAGGGTCGGGTCCGGGGAGCTGTTTTTT
>.|TRBJ2-2|TRBV9|.
CASSGQHGGPIGELFF
TGTGCCAGCAGCGGCCAGCATGGAGGGCCGATCGGGGAGCTGTTTTTT
>.|TRBJ2-3|TRBV5-4|.
CASTLDFTDTQYF
TGTGCCAGCACCCTTGACTTCACAGATACGCAGTATTTT
>.|TRBJ1-1|TRBV7-3|TRBD1
CASSWGPGTGKGYTEAFF
TGTGCCAGCAGCTGGGGCCCCGGGACAGGGAAGGGTTACACTGAAGCTTTCTTT
>.|TRBJ1-1|TRBV15|TRBD1
CATADRANTEAFF
TGTGCCACGGCTGACAGGGCGAACACTGAAGCTTTCTTT
>.|TRBJ2-2|TRBV6-4|.
CASSEAFDTGELFF
TGTGCCAGCAGTGAGGCCTTCGACACCGGGGAGCTGTTTTTT
>.|TRBJ2-5|TRBV19|TRBD1
CASSSDRGETQYF
TGTGCCAGTAGTAGCGACAGGGGGGAGACCCAGTACTTC
>.|TRBJ2-3|TRBV4-1|.
CASSQDGASTDTQYF
TGCGCCAGCAGCCAAGATGGGGCTAGCACAGATACGCAGTATTTT
>once|TRBJ1-5|TRBV19|.
CASSIQGQGQPQHF
TGTGCCAGTAGTATTCAGGGGCAGGGTCAGCCCCAGCATTTT
>.|TRBJ1-2|TRBV29-1|TRBD1
CSVATGAFGYTF
TGCAGCGTTGCCACAGGGGCTTTTGGCTACACCTTC
>.|TRBJ1-3|TRBV4-1|.
CASSHPLSGNTIYF
TGCGCCAGCAGCCACCCACTATCTGGAAACACCATATATTTT
>.|TRBJ2-7|TRBV4-2|TRBD1
CASSHPLSGTGTYEQYF
TGTGCCAGCAGCCATCCCCTTTCCGGGACAGGGACTTACGAGCAGTACTTC
>.|TRBJ2-7|TRBV7-2|TRBD2
CASSSDGRGYYEQYF
TGTGCCAGCAGCTCCGACGGGAGGGGTTACTACGAGCAGTACTTC
>.|TRBJ1-1|TRBV7-9|.
CASSPQTAGNTEAFF
TGTGCCAGCAGCCCTCAGACAGCAGGGAACACTGAAGCTTTCTTT
>once|TRBJ2-7|TRBV10-3|TRBD1
CAARDSSYEQYF
TGTGCCGCCCGGGACAGTTCCTACGAGCAGTACTTC
>few|TRBJ2-1|TRBV7-3|TRBD2
CASSSPDSGRQFF
TGTGCCAGCAGCTCGCCGGATAGCGGGAGACAGTTCTTC
>.|TRBJ1-1|TRBV25-1|.
CASSRIGGDTEAFF
TGTGCCAGCAGTCGAATAGGGGGGGACACTGAAGCTTTCTTT
>.|TRBJ2-7|TRBV7-9|.
CASSLNRESYEQYF
TGTGCCAGCAGCCTAAATCGAGAATCCTACGAGCAGTACTTC
>.|TRBJ2-7|TRBV27|.
CASSLSTLAVYEQYF
TGTGCCAGCAGTCTCTCCACTCTAGCTGTTTACGAGCAGTACTTC
>.|TRBJ2-7|TRBV14|TRBD2
CASSPRAGGPLEQYF
TGTGCCAGCAGCCCTCGAGCGGGGGGCCCTCTCGAGCAGTACTTC
>.|TRBJ1-1|TRBV29-1|TRBD1
CSAQGDNTEAFF
TGCAGCGCCCAGGGGGACAACACTGAAGCTTTCTTT
>.|TRBJ2-1|TRBV6-1|TRBD1
CASSLDRGTYNEQFF
TGTGCCAGCAGCTTGGACAGGGGAACCTACAATGAGCAGTTCTTC
>.|TRBJ1-1|TRBV7-2|.
CASSLGGPVYTEAFF
TGTGCCAGCAGCTTAGGGGGGCCAGTTTACACTGAAGCTTTCTTT
>.|TRBJ2-1|TRBV10-1|TRBD2
CASNSGSNYNEQFF
TGCGCCAGCAATAGCGGGAGTAATTACAATGAGCAGTTCTTC
>.|TRBJ1-1|TRBV27|.
CASSFGGPNTEAFF
TGTGCCAGCAGTTTTGGAGGACCGAACACTGAAGCTTTCTTT
>.|TRBJ2-6|TRBV19|.
CASSSQGSGANVLTF
TGTGCCAGTAGTTCACAGGGCTCTGGGGCCAACGTCCTGACTTTC
>.|TRBJ1-1|TRBV5-1|TRBD1
CASSSQGAGTEAFF
TGCGCCAGCAGCTCGCAGGGGGCGGGCACTGAAGCTTTCTTT
>.|TRBJ1-6|TRBV19|.
CTSSIYGTNNSPLHF
TGTACCAGTAGTATTTACGGCACTAATAATTCACCCCTCCACTTT
>.|TRBJ1-6|TRBV5-1|.
CASSTAGDSPLHF
TGCGCCAGCAGCACGGCAGGGGATTCACCCCTCCACTTT
>.|TRBJ2-7|TRBV19|TRBD1
CASSHPPQGADEQYF
TGTGCCAGTAGCCACCCGCCACAGGGGGCCGACGAGCAGTACTTC
>.|TRBJ2-1|TRBV2|TRBD1
CASSEQQGPYNEQFF
TGTGCCAGCAGTGAACAACAGGGGCCCTACAATGAGCAGTTCTTC
>.|TRBJ1-4|TRBV6-5|.
CASSSWDMRGEKLFF
TGTGCCAGCAGTTCCTGGGACATGAGAGGAGAAAAACTGTTTTTT
>few|TRBJ2-3|TRBV19|.
CASSPEGGTQYF
TGTGCCAGTAGTCCGGAGGGTGGTACGCAGTATTTT
>.|TRBJ1-2|TRBV7-9|.
CASSFTNTDGYTF
TGTGCCAGCAGCTTTACAAATACAGATGGCTACACCTTC
>.|TRBJ2-7|TRBV6-6|TRBD2
CASTRGGGAAYEQYF
TGTGCCAGCACCCGTGGGGGAGGGGCAGCCTACGAGCAGTACTTC
>.|TRBJ2-7|TRBV6-4|TRBD2
CASSRLAGPYEQYF
TGTGCCAGCAGTCGACTAGCGGGACCGTACGAGCAGTACTTC
>.|TRBJ2-7|TRBV4-3|.
CASSQDWGPNEQYF
TGCGCCAGCAGCCAAGATTGGGGGCCAAACGAGCAGTACTTC
>.|TRBJ2-5|TRBV18|.
CASSPPQETQYF
TGTGCCAGCTCACCACCTCAGGAGACCCAGTACTTC
>.|TRBJ2-7|TRBV30|TRBD1
CAWGDREDEQYF
TGTGCCTGGGGGGACAGGGAGGACGAGCAGTACTTC
>.|TRBJ2-7|TRBV19|TRBD2
CASSIRLAVSYEQYF
TGTGCCAGTAGTATACGCCTAGCGGTATCCTACGAGCAGTACTTC
>.|TRBJ2-7|TRBV4-1|.
CASSQEIPGAWEQYF
TGCGCCAGCAGCCAAGAGATCCCGGGAGCTTGGGAGCAGTACTTC
>.|TRBJ2-7|TRBV6-5|TRBD2
CASSGLAGGGYEQYF
TGTGCCAGCAGTGGACTAGCGGGAGGAGGGTACGAGCAGTACTTC
>.|TRBJ2-7|TRBV7-2|TRBD2
CASSHLAGGPKGYEQYF
TGTGCCAGCAGCCACCTAGCGGGAGGGCCAAAAGGGTACGAGCAGTACTTC
>few|TRBJ2-5|TRBV5-5|.
CASSPDWYSRETQYF
TGTGCCAGCAGCCCGGACTGGTACTCCCGGGAGACCCAGTACTTC
>.|TRBJ2-1|TRBV10-3|TRBD2
CAIRPGLAESKSSYNEQFF
TGTGCCATCAGGCCGGGACTAGCCGAATCCAAGAGCTCCTACAATGAGCAGTTCTTC
>few|TRBJ2-1|TRBV6-1|.
CASSEFGTYNEQFF
TGTGCCAGCAGTGAATTCGGTACCTACAATGAGCAGTTCTTC
>.|TRBJ1-2|TRBV7-9|.
CASSPQGYGYTF
TGTGCCAGCAGCCCCCAGGGCTATGGCTACACCTTC
>few|TRBJ2-1|TRBV4-1|TRBD1
CASSPDRVEQFF
TGCGCCAGCAGCCCGGACAGGGTTGAGCAGTTCTTC
>.|TRBJ2-3|TRBV2|TRBD1
CASSRGQGTTDTQYF
TGTGCCAGCAGTCGGGGACAGGGTACCACAGATACGCAGTATTTT
>.|TRBJ2-5|TRBV12-5|TRBD2
CASCGTSWETQYF
TGTGCTAGCTGCGGGACTAGCTGGGAGACCCAGTACTTC
>.|TRBJ1-4|TRBV5-1|TRBD1
CASSSLPGQGPLKLFF
TGCGCCAGCAGCTCACTACCGGGACAGGGGCCTTTGAAACTGTTTTTT